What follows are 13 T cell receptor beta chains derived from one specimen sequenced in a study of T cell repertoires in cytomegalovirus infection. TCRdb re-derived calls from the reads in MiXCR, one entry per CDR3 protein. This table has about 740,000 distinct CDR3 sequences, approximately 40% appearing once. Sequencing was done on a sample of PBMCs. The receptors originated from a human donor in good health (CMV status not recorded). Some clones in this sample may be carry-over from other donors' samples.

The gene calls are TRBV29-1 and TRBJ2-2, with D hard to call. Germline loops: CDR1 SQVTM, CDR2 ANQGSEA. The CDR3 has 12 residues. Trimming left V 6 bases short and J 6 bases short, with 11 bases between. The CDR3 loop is CSVVHRAGELFF. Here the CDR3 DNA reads TGCAGCGTCGTCCATCGGGCCGGGGAGCTGTTTTTT.

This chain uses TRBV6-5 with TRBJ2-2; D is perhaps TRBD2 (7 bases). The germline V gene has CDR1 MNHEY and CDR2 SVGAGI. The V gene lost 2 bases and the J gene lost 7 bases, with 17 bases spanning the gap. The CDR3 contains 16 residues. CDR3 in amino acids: CASSYLRGGGNGELFF. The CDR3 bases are TGTGCCAGCAGTTACCTTAGGGGGGGCGGTAACGGGGAGCTGTTTTTT.

CDR3 coding DNA: TGTGCCAGTAGCTCAGTGGCGGGGGCGTATGAAAAACTGTTTTTT. It encodes CASSSVAGAYEKLFF. This chain joins TRBV19 and TRBJ1-4; maybe TRBD1 (6 bases). The CDR3 runs to 15 residues. The V gene lost 6 bases and the J gene lost 6 bases, with 17 bases spanning the gap. Germline CDR1 LNHDA, CDR2 SQIVND (reference sequence).

In nucleotides, the CDR3 is TGTGCCAGCAGCTCGACTCATTACCTGAACACTGAAGCTTTCTTT. Protein: CASSSTHYLNTEAFF. The chain is built from TRBV28 and TRBJ1-1, with D unresolved. The CDR3 totals 15 residues. Between the trimmed V and J ends, which lost 6 bases and 0 bases, there was a span of 14 bases. Germline CDR1 MDHEN, CDR2 SYDVKM.

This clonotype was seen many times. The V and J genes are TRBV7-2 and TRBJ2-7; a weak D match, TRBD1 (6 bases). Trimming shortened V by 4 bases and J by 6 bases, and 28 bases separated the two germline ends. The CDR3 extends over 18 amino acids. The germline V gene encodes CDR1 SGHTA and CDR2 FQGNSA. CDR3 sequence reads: CASSSTLVGSRGRSEQYF. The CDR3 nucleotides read TGTGCCAGCAGCTCCACCCTGGTAGGGAGCAGGGGAAGATCCGAGCAGTACTTC.

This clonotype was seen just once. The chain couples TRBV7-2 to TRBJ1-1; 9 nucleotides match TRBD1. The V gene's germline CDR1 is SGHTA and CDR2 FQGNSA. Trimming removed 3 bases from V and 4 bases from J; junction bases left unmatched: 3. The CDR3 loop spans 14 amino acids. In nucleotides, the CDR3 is TGTGCCAGCAGCTTTAGACAGGGGGTCACTGAAGCTTTCTTT. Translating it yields CASSFRQGVTEAFF.

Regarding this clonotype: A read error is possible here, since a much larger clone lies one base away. The CDR3 spells CSARGAGQTNYDYTF. The CDR3 DNA reads as TGCAGTGCTAGAGGCGCAGGGCAAACTAACTATGACTACACCTTC. J is TRBJ1-2 and V is TRBV20-1, with a weak D call TRBD1 (5 bases). The CDR3 has 15 amino acids. In germline, CDR1 is DFQATT, CDR2 SNEGSKA (reference sequence).

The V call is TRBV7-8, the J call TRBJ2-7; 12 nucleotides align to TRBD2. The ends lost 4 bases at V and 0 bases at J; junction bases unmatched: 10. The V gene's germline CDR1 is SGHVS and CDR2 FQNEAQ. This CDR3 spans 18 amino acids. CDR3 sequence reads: CASSSGLAGYLSSYEQYF. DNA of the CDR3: TGTGCCAGCAGCTCGGGACTAGCGGGTTATTTATCCTCCTACGAGCAGTACTTC.

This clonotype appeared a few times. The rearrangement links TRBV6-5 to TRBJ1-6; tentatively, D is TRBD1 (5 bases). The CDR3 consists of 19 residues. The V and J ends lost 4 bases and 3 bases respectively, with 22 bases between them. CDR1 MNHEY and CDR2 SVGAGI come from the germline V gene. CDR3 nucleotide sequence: TGTGCCAGCAGTTCCCCGGGGACGGTACCTACTATCTATAATTCACCCCTCCACTTT. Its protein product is CASSSPGTVPTIYNSPLHF.

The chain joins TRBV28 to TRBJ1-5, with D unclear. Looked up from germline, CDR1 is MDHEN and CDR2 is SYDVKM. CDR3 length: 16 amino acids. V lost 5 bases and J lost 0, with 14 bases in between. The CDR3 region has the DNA TGTGCCAGCAGTCCCAGAGTAGGGTTTAGCAATCAGCCCCAGCATTTT. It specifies CASSPRVGFSNQPQHF. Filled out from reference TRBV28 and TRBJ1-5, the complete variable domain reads DVKVTQSSRYLVKRTGEKVFLECVQDMDHENMFWYRQDPGLGLRLIYFSYDVKMKEKGDIPEGYSVSREKKERFSLILESASTNQTSMYLCASSPRVGFSNQPQHFGDGTRLSIL.

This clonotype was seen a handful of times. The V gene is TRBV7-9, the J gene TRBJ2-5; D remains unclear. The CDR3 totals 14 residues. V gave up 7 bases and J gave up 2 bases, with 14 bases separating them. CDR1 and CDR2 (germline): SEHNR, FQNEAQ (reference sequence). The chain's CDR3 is CASTTSLPQETQYF. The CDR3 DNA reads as TGTGCCAGCACCACGTCCCTCCCACAAGAGACCCAGTACTTC.

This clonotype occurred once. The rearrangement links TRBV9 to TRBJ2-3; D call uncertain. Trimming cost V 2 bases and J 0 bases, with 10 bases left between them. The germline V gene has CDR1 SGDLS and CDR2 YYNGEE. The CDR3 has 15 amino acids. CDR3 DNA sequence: TGTGCCAGCAGCGTTCAGGCTGGGAGCACAGATACGCAGTATTTT. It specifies CASSVQAGSTDTQYF.

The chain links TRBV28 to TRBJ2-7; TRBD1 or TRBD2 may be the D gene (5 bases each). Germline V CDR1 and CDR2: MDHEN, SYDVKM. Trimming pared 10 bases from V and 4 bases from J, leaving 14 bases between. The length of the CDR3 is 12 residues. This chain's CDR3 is CAITGTEYEQYF. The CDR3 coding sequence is TGTGCCATCACCGGGACCGAGTACGAGCAGTACTTC.